The 27 T cell receptor beta chains reported below all come from one sample, sequenced in a study of T cells in Graves' hyperthyroidism and ophthalmopathy. Authors of the study amplified TCR beta CDR3 regions from RNA transcripts. When the TCR CDR3 underwent first-round RT-PCR, the HTBI primer set was used. One entry per CDR3 protein, called by TCRdb with MiXCR from the multiplex PCR reads. Of 500,000 or so distinct CDR3 sequences listed, under 20% are singletons. The sample comprised blood. The receptors derive from a woman aged 18-29 years with Graves' ophthalmopathy.

Here the CDR3 DNA reads TGTGCCAGCAGTTTGGATCTCGGGGGTGGACTAGCGGGAGAACAAGAGACCCAGTACTTC. Its translation is CASSLDLGGGLAGEQETQYF. This chain links TRBV7-9 with TRBJ2-5; TRBD2 matches at 13 bases. After removal of 6 bases from V and 2 bases from J, the junction contained 18 bases not matched to a gene. Germline CDR1 reads SEHNR; CDR2 reads FQNEAQ (reference sequence). The CDR3 contains 20 residues.

This clonotype was recorded a few times. This sequence joins TRBV7-2 and TRBJ2-1; no clear D. The V gene lost 7 bases and the J gene lost 4 bases, with 14 bases spanning the gap. CDR1 SGHTA and CDR2 FQGNSA come from the germline V gene. The CDR3 is 14 residues long. The DNA of the CDR3 is TGTGCCAGCACTTGGGGTGGGAATTACAATGAGCAGTTCTTC. Protein product: CASTWGGNYNEQFF.

This clonotype has a handful of counts. The chain carries TRBV29-1 and TRBJ1-1; D ambiguous. Germline CDR1 reads SQVTM; CDR2 reads ANQGSEA. V was cut by 1 base and J by 1 base, with 4 bases left in between. The CDR3 is made up of 12 amino acids. The CDR3 region has the DNA TGCAGCGTTGAAGGGCAGAACACTGAAGCTTTCTTT. Its translation is CSVEGQNTEAFF.

This clonotype occurred a few times. This may come from a read error, since a much larger clone is one base off. The V and J genes are TRBV5-5 and TRBJ1-2; D unclear. Germline V gene sequence: CDR1 SGHKS, CDR2 YYEKEE (reference sequence). Trimming removed 0 bases from V and 5 bases from J, with 14 bases in between. This CDR3 region has 15 residues. The CDR3 protein is CASSLGSRRGYGYTF. CDR3 sequence (DNA): TGTGCCAGCAGCTTGGGATCCAGGAGAGGGTATGGCTACACCTTC. The full variable domain, rest sourced from reference TRBV5-5 and TRBJ1-2, is DAGVTQSPTHLIKTRGQQVTLRCSPISGHKSVSWYQQVLGQGPQFIFQYYEKEERGRGNFPDRFSARQFPNYSSELNVNALLLGDSALYLCASSLGSRRGYGYTFGSGTRLTVV.

This clonotype was found many times. The chain carries TRBV28 and TRBJ1-1; D unresolved. V was trimmed by 2 bases and J by 6 bases, leaving 13 bases between them. Germline CDR1 is MDHEN and CDR2 is SYDVKM. The CDR3 length is 14 residues. This CDR3 reads CASSLQAWAAEAFF. The CDR3 region has the DNA TGTGCCAGCAGTTTACAGGCCTGGGCCGCTGAAGCTTTCTTT.

This chain uses TRBV4-1 with TRBJ1-2; TRBD1 might be the D (5 bases). The CDR3 contains 15 residues. CDR1 MGHRA and CDR2 YSYEKL come from the germline V gene. Trimming removed 0 bases from V and 7 bases from J, with 15 bases in between. This CDR3 is CASSQEWGGVGGYTF. CDR3 sequence (DNA): TGCGCCAGCAGCCAAGAGTGGGGGGGTGTAGGTGGCTACACCTTC.

This clonotype was counted at least ten times. The J gene is TRBJ1-1, the V gene TRBV7-3; no clear D gene. This CDR3 has 13 residues. V was cut by 5 bases and J by 1 base, with 8 bases left in between. Germline-derived CDR1 and CDR2 are SGHTA and FQGTGA. The CDR3 region is CASSDTRNTEAFF. In DNA form, the CDR3 reads TGTGCCAGCAGCGACACACGGAACACTGAAGCTTTCTTT.

This clonotype was picked up many times. The V call is TRBV6-1, the J call TRBJ2-1, with D maybe TRBD2 (6 bases). Germline lookup yields CDR1 MNHNS and CDR2 SASEGT. This CDR3 is built from 13 residues. Trimming pared 6 bases from V and 7 bases from J, leaving 13 bases between. In nucleotides, the CDR3 is TGTGCCAGCAGCTACGGAGGGTTGAATGAGCAGTTCTTC. Protein product: CASSYGGLNEQFF.

This clonotype was counted many times. The chain joins TRBV28 to TRBJ2-6; no clear D. Looked up from germline, CDR1 is MDHEN and CDR2 is SYDVKM. The CDR3 consists of 17 residues. V was clipped by 5 bases and J by 1 base, with 15 bases between them. CDR3 DNA sequence: TGTGCCAGCAGTCCCCATCTAGAGATGTCTGGGGCCAACGTCCTGACTTTC. It specifies CASSPHLEMSGANVLTF.

The chain recombines TRBV27 with TRBJ1-2; 9 positions agree with TRBD1. J lost 8 bases, V lost 2 bases, and 12 bases had no gene match. Germline values: CDR1 MNHEY, CDR2 SMNVEV (reference sequence). The CDR3 spans 16 residues. CDR3 nucleotide sequence: TGTGCCAGCAGTTTAAGTTCGACAGGGGGTTTGGGGGGCTACACCTTC. Protein sequence: CASSLSSTGGLGGYTF.

Notes on this clonotype: Since a much larger clone is just one base distant, this may be a read error. The rearrangement joins TRBV15 to TRBJ2-1; 8 positions agree with TRBD2. This CDR3 is built from 19 residues. Germline CDR1 reads LNHNV; CDR2 reads YYDKDF (reference sequence). Losses at the gene ends were 5 bases for V and 0 bases for J; bases not matched to a gene: 15. The CDR3 loop reads CATSPCCGGHPSSYNEQFF. The CDR3 nucleotides are TGTGCCACCAGCCCCTGCTGCGGGGGGCACCCCAGCTCCTACAATGAGCAGTTCTTC.

This chain connects TRBV24-1 to TRBJ1-1; perhaps TRBD1 as D (5 bases). The V gene lost 2 bases and the J gene lost 5 bases, with 20 bases spanning the gap. The CDR3 has 17 amino acids. Germline V gene sequence: CDR1 KGHDR, CDR2 SFDVKD. The CDR3 nucleotides are TGTGCCACCAGTGATTCATCCACTTGGGGGGTGGGGACTGAAGCTTTCTTT. This encodes CATSDSSTWGVGTEAFF.

This clonotype was seen at least ten times. CDR3 sequence reads: CASSPAGGYTDTQYF. The CDR3 nucleotides are TGTGCCAGCAGTCCCGCGGGAGGATACACAGATACGCAGTATTTT. J is TRBJ2-3 and V is TRBV12-3 or TRBV12-4; 8 nucleotides align to TRBD2. This CDR3 has 15 amino acids. The trim removed 5 bases at V and 2 bases at J, leaving 6 bases unmatched.

This clonotype was seen at least ten times. V is TRBV28 and J is TRBJ2-2; 9 bases are a match to TRBD1. V shed 6 bases and J 5 bases; nucleotides not matched to a gene: 13. The CDR3 contains 17 residues. Germline lookup yields CDR1 MDHEN and CDR2 SYDVKM. The CDR3 protein is CASSTTGGARGTGELFF. CDR3 sequence (DNA): TGTGCCAGCAGCACAACAGGGGGCGCGCGTGGAACCGGGGAGCTGTTTTTT.

This clonotype has just a few counts. This sequence joins TRBV11-2 and TRBJ2-7; 7 nucleotides agree with TRBD1. Germline loops: CDR1 SGHAT, CDR2 FQNNGV. J lost 3 bases, V lost 8 bases, and 10 bases had no gene match. This CDR3 is built from 14 residues. The chain's CDR3 is CASRSPGQYYEQYF. CDR3 bases: TGTGCCAGCCGATCACCGGGACAGTACTACGAGCAGTACTTC.

This clonotype has a count of ten or more. J is TRBJ2-7 and V is TRBV20-1; possible D gene TRBD2, 6 bases. CDR3 length equals 14 residues. Trimming removed 3 bases at V and 5 bases at J, with 17 bases between. Per germline, CDR1 DFQATT and CDR2 SNEGSKA (reference sequence). CDR3 DNA sequence: TGCAGTGCTAGGGGGGAGCGCGGGAAACACGAGCAGTACTTC. It yields the protein CSARGERGKHEQYF.

This clonotype has at least ten counts. V is TRBV28 and J is TRBJ1-5; D call uncertain. V lost 0 bases and J 0 bases, leaving 12 bases between the germline ends. Germline CDR1 reads MDHEN; CDR2 reads SYDVKM. CDR3 size: 17 residues. CDR3 DNA sequence: TGTGCCAGCAGTTTATGGCGGATAACTTATAGCAATCAGCCCCAGCATTTT. Translation gives CASSLWRITYSNQPQHF.

The V gene is TRBV12-3 or TRBV12-4, the J gene TRBJ1-3, with D perhaps matching TRBD1 (5 bases). The CDR3 length is 14 residues. V gave up 5 bases and J gave up 3 bases, with 11 bases separating them. The CDR3 nucleotides read TGTGCCAGCAGTCTCGACAGCTTTGGAAACACCATATATTTT. Amino acids: CASSLDSFGNTIYF.

The chain uses TRBV20-1 and TRBJ1-1; D is ambiguous. In germline, CDR1 is DFQATT, CDR2 SNEGSKA (reference sequence). The CDR3 covers 13 residues. The germline V and J ends were trimmed by 6 bases and 0 bases, with 11 bases remaining between them. The CDR3 region has the DNA TGCAGTGCGATGTCGGCGCTGAACACTGAAGCTTTCTTT. Amino acid sequence: CSAMSALNTEAFF.

This clonotype was seen only a few times. The J gene is TRBJ2-3, the V gene TRBV10-1; 8 bases line up with TRBD2. The germline V gene encodes CDR1 WNHNN and CDR2 SYGVQD (reference sequence). This CDR3 spans 19 amino acids. Trimming removed 6 bases from V and 0 bases from J; junction bases left unmatched: 17. This CDR3 is CASRQERGRKTASTDTQYF. In DNA form, the CDR3 reads TGCGCCAGCAGACAGGAGCGGGGGCGCAAAACTGCTAGCACAGATACGCAGTATTTT.

This rearrangement joins TRBV19 to TRBJ1-5; no definite D call. Looked up from germline, CDR1 is LNHDA and CDR2 is SQIVND (reference sequence). Deletions cut 5 bases from V and 6 bases from J, with 8 bases between. CDR3 length: 12 residues. CDR3: CASSHPGQPQHF. The CDR3, as DNA: TGTGCCAGTAGTCATCCGGGTCAGCCCCAGCATTTT.

This chain uses TRBV15 with TRBJ2-3, with a tentative D call TRBD1 (5 bases). CDR3 length: 13 residues. The germline V gene encodes CDR1 LNHNV and CDR2 YYDKDF (reference sequence). V was trimmed by 3 bases and J by 4 bases, leaving 8 bases between them. The CDR3 is CATSSQGADTQYF. The CDR3 DNA follows: TGTGCCACCAGCAGCCAGGGTGCAGATACGCAGTATTTT.

The chain is built from TRBV13 and TRBJ1-3; D gene unclear. V was trimmed by 5 bases and J by 0 bases, leaving 8 bases between them. Germline CDR1 is PRHDT and CDR2 is FYEKMQ (reference sequence). This CDR3 has 14 residues. The CDR3 DNA reads TGTGCCAGCAGCGATAGGGACTCTGGAAACACCATATATTTT. Protein product: CASSDRDSGNTIYF.

V usage is TRBV12-3 or TRBV12-4 and J usage is TRBJ2-1; D gene unclear. V was cut by 3 bases and J by 8 bases, with 8 bases left in between. The CDR3 contains 12 residues. For the CDR3, the DNA is TGTGCCAGCAGTTTTATTAGTGATGAGCAGTTCTTC. Translated: CASSFISDEQFF.

Ten or more counts support this clonotype. The gene calls are TRBV30 and TRBJ1-1, with D uncertain. The CDR3 sequence is 13 residues long. CDR1 and CDR2 from the germline V gene are GTSNPN and SVGIG (reference sequence). V lost 2 bases and J lost 3, with 10 bases in between. The CDR3 nucleotides read TGTGCCTGGAGTTTACGGGATTACACTGAAGCTTTCTTT. It codes for CAWSLRDYTEAFF.

This clonotype was detected ten times or more. The chain employs TRBV6-5 and TRBJ1-1; maybe TRBD1 (6 bases). CDR1 MNHEY and CDR2 SVGAGI come from the germline V gene. There are 15 residues in the CDR3. V lost 2 bases and J 6 bases, leaving 16 bases between the germline ends. CDR3 protein: CASSYLDAGDPEAFF. The CDR3 nucleotides are TGTGCCAGCAGTTACCTGGACGCAGGGGATCCTGAAGCTTTCTTT.

This clonotype has at least ten counts. This chain connects TRBV11-2 to TRBJ1-6; TRBD1 is a possible D gene (6 bases). Germline V gene sequence: CDR1 SGHAT, CDR2 FQNNGV. The V end was cut by 5 bases, the J end by 8 bases, with 16 bases between. The CDR3 has 15 amino acids. As DNA, the CDR3 is TGTGCCAGCAGCACAGGGACCGGCCGGGATTCACCCCTCCACTTT. The encoded protein is CASSTGTGRDSPLHF.